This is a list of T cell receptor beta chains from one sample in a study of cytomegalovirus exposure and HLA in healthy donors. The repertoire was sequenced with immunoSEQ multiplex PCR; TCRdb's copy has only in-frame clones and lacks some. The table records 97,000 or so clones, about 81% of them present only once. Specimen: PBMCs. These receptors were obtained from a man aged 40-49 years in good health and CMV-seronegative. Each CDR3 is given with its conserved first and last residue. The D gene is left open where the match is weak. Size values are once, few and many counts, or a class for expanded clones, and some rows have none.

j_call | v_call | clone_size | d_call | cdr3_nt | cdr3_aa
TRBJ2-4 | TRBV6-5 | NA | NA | TGTGCCAGCAGTTCCGGGCCCCGGGGAAACATTCAGTACTTC | CASSSGPRGNIQYF
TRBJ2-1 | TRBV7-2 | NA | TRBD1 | TGTGCCAGCAGCCGGGACAGGGGCGAATACAATGAGCAGTTCTTC | CASSRDRGEYNEQFF
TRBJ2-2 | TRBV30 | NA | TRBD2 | TGTGCCTGGAGTAGGATAGCGGGGAGAACCGGGGAGCTGTTTTTT | CAWSRIAGRTGELFF
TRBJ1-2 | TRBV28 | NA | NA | TGTGCCAGCAGTTCTTACAGGGCGGGCTACACCTTC | CASSSYRAGYTF
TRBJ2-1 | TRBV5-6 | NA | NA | TGTGCCAGCAGCACGGACATTAACTCCTACAATGAGCAGTTCTTC | CASSTDINSYNEQFF
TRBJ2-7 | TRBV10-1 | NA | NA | TGCGCCAGCAGTGAGTCAGGAGGGCCCAGCTACGAGCAGTACTTC | CASSESGGPSYEQYF
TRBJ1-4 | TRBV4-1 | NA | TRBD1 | TGCGCCAGCAGCCAAGATCTAAGACAGGGGTTTGAAAAACTGTTTTTT | CASSQDLRQGFEKLFF
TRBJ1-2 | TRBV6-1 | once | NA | TGTGCCAGCACCGAGGGCCCCTATGGCTACACCTTC | CASTEGPYGYTF
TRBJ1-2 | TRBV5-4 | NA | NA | TGTGCCAGCAGCTTCCCAATAGGGGATGGCTACACCTTC | CASSFPIGDGYTF
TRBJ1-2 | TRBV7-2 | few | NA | TGTGCCAGCAGCCCCCGGGTATACTACACCTTC | CASSPRVYYTF
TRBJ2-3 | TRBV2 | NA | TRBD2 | TGTGCCAGCAGTCCAGGACTAGCGGGGGGGCTGGATACGCAGTATTTT | CASSPGLAGGLDTQYF
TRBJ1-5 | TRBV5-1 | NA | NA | TGCGCCAGCAGCTTGGCCCCCGTCAGGGGCAATCAGCCCCAGCATTTT | CASSLAPVRGNQPQHF